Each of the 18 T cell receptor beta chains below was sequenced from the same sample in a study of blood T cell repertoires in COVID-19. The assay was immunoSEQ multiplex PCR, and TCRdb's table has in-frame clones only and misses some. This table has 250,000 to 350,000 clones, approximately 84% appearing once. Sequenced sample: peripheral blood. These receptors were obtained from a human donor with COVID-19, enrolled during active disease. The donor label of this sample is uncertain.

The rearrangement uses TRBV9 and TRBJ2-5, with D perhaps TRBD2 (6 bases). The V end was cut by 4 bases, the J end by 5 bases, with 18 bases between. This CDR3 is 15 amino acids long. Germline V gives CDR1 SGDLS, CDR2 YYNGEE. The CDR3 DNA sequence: TGTGCCAGCAGCTTATCCGCCTGGAGCGGGGAGACCCAGTACTTC. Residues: CASSLSAWSGETQYF.

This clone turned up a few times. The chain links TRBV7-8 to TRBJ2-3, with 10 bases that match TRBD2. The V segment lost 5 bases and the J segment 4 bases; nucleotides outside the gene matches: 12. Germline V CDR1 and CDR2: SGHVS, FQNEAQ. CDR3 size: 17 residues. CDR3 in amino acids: CASSPFGVAGGADTQYF. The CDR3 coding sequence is TGTGCCAGCAGCCCCTTCGGGGTAGCGGGAGGAGCAGATACGCAGTATTTT.

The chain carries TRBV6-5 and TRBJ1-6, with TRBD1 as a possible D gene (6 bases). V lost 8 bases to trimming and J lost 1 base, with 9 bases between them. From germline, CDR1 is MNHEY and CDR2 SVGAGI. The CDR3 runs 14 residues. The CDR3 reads CASGGKSYNSPLHF. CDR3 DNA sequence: TGTGCCAGCGGGGGCAAGTCCTATAATTCACCCCTCCACTTT.

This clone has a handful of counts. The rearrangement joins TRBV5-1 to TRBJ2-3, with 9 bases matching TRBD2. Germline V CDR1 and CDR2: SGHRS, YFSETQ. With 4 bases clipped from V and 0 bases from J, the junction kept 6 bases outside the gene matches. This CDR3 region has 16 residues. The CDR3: CASSGGLAHSTDTQYF. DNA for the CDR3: TGCGCCAGCAGCGGGGGACTAGCTCATAGCACAGATACGCAGTATTTT. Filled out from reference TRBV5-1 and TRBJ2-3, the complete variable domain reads KAGVTQTPRYLIKTRGQQVTLSCSPISGHRSVSWYQQTPGQGLQFLFEYFSETQRNKGNFPGRFSGRQFSNSRSEMNVSTLELGDSALYLCASSGGLAHSTDTQYFGPGTRLTVL.

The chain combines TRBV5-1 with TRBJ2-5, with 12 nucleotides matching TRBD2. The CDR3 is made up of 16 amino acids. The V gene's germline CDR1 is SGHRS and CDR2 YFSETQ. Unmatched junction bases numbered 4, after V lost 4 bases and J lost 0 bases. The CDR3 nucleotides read TGCGCCAGCAGCCGAGGGACTAGCGGGTACCAAGAGACCCAGTACTTC. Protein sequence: CASSRGTSGYQETQYF.

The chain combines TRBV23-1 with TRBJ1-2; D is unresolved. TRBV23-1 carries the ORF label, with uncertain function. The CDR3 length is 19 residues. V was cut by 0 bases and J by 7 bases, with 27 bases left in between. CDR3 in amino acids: CASSQSRSHNPRFDSGYTF. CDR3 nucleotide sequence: TGCGCCAGCAGTCAATCCCGAAGCCACAACCCACGATTCGACTCTGGCTACACCTTC.

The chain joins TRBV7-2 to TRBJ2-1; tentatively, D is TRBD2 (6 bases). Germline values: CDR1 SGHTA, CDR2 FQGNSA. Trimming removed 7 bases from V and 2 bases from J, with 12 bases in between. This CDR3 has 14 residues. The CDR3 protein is CASKTGSTYNEQFF. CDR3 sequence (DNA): TGTGCCAGCAAGACCGGGAGTACCTACAATGAGCAGTTCTTC. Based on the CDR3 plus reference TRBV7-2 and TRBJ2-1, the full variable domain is GAGVSQSPSNKVTEKGKDVELRCDPISGHTALYWYRQSLGQGLEFLIYFQGNSAPDKSGLPSDRFSAERTGGSVSTLTIQRTQQEDSAVYLCASKTGSTYNEQFFGPGTRLTVL.

The CDR3 spells CASSPSGRGNEQFF. CDR3 nucleotides: TGTGCCAGCAGCCCTAGCGGGAGAGGAAATGAGCAGTTCTTC. The chain is built from TRBV7-3 and TRBJ2-1, with 10 positions matching TRBD2. Trimming took 5 bases from V and 7 from J; bases not matched to a gene: 5. Germline CDR1 reads SGHTA; CDR2 reads FQGTGA. The CDR3 sequence is 14 residues long.

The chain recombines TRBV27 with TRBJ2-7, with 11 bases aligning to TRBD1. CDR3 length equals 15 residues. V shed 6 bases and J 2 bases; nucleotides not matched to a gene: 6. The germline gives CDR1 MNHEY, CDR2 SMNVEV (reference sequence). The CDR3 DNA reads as TGTGCCAGCAGCAGAGGGACAGGGGGGACCTACGAGCAGTACTTC. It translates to CASSRGTGGTYEQYF.

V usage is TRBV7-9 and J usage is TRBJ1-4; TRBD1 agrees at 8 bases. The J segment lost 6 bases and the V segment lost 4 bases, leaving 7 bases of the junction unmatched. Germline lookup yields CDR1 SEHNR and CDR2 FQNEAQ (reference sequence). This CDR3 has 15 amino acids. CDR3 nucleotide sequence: TGTGCCAGCAGCTCCCCTTCAGGGGGCGATGAAAAACTGTTTTTT. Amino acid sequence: CASSSPSGGDEKLFF. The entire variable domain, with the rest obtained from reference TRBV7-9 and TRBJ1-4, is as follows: DTGVSQNPRHKITKRGQNVTFRCDPISEHNRLYWYRQTLGQGPEFLTYFQNEAQLEKSRLLSDRFSAERPKGSFSTLEIQRTEQGDSAMYLCASSSPSGGDEKLFFGSGTQLSVL.

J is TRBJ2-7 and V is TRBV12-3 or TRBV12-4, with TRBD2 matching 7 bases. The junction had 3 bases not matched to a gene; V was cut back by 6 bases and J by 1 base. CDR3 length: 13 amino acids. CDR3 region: CASRASGSYEQYF. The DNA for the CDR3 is TGTGCCAGCAGGGCTAGCGGATCCTACGAGCAGTACTTC.

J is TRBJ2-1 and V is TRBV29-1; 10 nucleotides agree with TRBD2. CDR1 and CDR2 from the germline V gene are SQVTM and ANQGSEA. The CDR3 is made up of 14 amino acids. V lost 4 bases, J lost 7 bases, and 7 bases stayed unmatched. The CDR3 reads CSVALAGARNEQFF. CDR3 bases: TGCAGCGTTGCCCTAGCGGGAGCCAGAAATGAGCAGTTCTTC.

In DNA, the CDR3 is TGTGCCTGGAGTCCCCCCCAGGCCCTCTTGACAGATACGCAGTATTTT. Protein sequence: CAWSPPQALLTDTQYF. The chain joins TRBV30 to TRBJ2-3, with no clear D. CDR3 length equals 16 residues. Germline loops: CDR1 GTSNPN, CDR2 SVGIG (reference sequence). V lost 2 bases and J lost 3, with 18 bases in between.

CDR3 sequence reads: CASSSGRTPNNEKLFF. The CDR3, as DNA: TGTGCCAGCAGCTCAGGCCGTACGCCCAATAATGAAAAACTGTTTTTT. This sequence joins TRBV21-1 and TRBJ1-4; the D call in the table, TRBD1, was not verified against the DNA. TRBV21-1 is a listed pseudogene. The length of the CDR3 is 16 residues.

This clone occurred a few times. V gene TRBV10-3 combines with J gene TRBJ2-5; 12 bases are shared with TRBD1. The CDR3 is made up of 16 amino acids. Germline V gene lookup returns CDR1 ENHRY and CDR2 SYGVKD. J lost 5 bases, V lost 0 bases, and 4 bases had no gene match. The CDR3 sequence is CAISESKGQGAETQYF. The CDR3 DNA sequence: TGTGCCATCAGTGAGTCCAAGGGACAGGGGGCCGAGACCCAGTACTTC.

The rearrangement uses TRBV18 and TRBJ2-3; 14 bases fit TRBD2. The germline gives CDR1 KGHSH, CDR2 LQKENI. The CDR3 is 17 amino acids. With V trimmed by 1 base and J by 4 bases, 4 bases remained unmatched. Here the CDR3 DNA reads TGTGCCAGCTCACCACGAGGGACTAGCGGGAGTGCAGATACGCAGTATTTT. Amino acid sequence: CASSPRGTSGSADTQYF.

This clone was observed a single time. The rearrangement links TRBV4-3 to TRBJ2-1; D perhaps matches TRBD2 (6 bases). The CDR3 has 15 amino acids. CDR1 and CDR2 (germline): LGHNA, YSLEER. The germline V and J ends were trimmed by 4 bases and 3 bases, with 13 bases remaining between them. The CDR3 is CASSRTLGGYNEQFF. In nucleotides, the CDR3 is TGCGCCAGCAGCCGGACCTTGGGGGGCTACAATGAGCAGTTCTTC.

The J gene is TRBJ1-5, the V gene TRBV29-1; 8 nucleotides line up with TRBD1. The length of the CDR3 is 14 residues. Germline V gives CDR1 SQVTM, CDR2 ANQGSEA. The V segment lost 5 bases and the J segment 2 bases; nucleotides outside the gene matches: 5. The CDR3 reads CSVRQGNGNQPQHF. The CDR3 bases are TGCAGCGTTAGACAGGGGAACGGCAATCAGCCCCAGCATTTT.